The entry below gives a single T cell receptor beta chain sequence along with its context. Its target is not known. This entry belongs to a study of T cell responses to AZD1222 COVID-19 vaccine. Study-level results: There were mostly white British donors and more females than males, and clonal diversity was possibly underestimated. Spike-spanning, vaccine-associated CD4 TCRs were dominant at 160-218 and 743-854.

Produced via immunoSEQ multiplex PCR; TCRdb's table is partial and in-frame only. The data hold about 150,000 clones, with roughly 90% observed a single time. The clonotype comes from an adult in good health. The specimen comprised peripheral blood, sampled on day 0 of AZD1222 vaccination.

For the CDR3, the DNA is TGCGCCAGCAGCTTGAGGGGGACAGGGGGCGCGTTAGATGAAGCTTTCTTT. It translates to CASSLRGTGGALDEAFF. The chain recombines TRBV5-1 with TRBJ1-1, with 12 bases fitting TRBD1. This CDR3 comprises 17 residues. Germline values: CDR1 SGHRS, CDR2 YFSETQ. V trimming: 1 base; J trimming: 7 bases; junction bases outside the gene matches: 11.